This T cell receptor beta chain was recorded in a study of T cells after yellow fever vaccination. The wider study: SMART-Seq v4 Ultra Low Input prepared the low-cell-number fractions. Findings and caveats of the study: Only a minor proportion of clonotypes was detected across both CD4 and CD8 compartments. There was a possibility that FACS-sorted repertoires contained abundant clonotypes contaminating from the bulk population.

TCRdb analysed the 5' RACE reads with MiXCR anew, one entry per CDR3 protein. The data show some 670,000 distinct CDR3 sequences, over 9% seen once. As for this clonotype: Antigen specificity is unknown.

The germline gives CDR1 MNHNS, CDR2 SASEGT. This CDR3 contains 14 residues. Trimming took off 2 bases at V and 4 bases at J, with 10 bases between the two ends. The source is a man aged 25 to 40 who received the YFV17D yellow fever vaccine. The rearrangement links TRBV6-1 to TRBJ2-3; tentatively, D is TRBD1 (5 bases). The sequences come from PBMCs, collected on the day of the yellow fever booster vaccination. DNA of the CDR3: TGTGCCAGCAGTGAACAGGGTCCCCCAGATACGCAGTATTTT. This gives the protein CASSEQGPPDTQYF.